The T cell receptor beta chain under discussion was sequenced for a study of cytomegalovirus exposure and HLA in healthy donors listed by TCRdb under 2017. Regarding the research as a whole: In an earlier analysis of several hundred of the donors, 250 to 350 Gb of sequence data and 100 million or so unique TCR beta sequences from some 170 million T cells were reported. In the later analysis, no new phenotypic data were used to find candidate immune exposures; instead, reliance was placed on TCR beta sequences and their occurrence across donors. To predict cytomegalovirus infection status, the study combined high-throughput TCR immunosequencing, statistical association of individual TCRs with disease status, and machine learning. Besides the first cohort of 500 to 700 subjects, a separate validation cohort made up of 120 or so different subjects was used. An earlier analysis of 587 of the donors applied high-throughput TCR beta sequencing to assess whether each TCR beta V gene segment acted as functional or pseudogenic. Donor age, sex, ethnicity and CMV serostatus were compiled alongside the repertoire data. The study profiled the T cell repertoires of about 640 subjects by immunosequencing and related them to cytomegalovirus serostatus. The study aimed to test whether signatures of past pathogen exposure could be identified by cataloging public T cell receptors. About 280 gigabases of sequencing data and tens of millions of unique TCR sequences were included in an early release covering 500 to 750 HLA-typed donors. Every repertoire in the discovery cohort had been generated on one and the same sequencing platform. In a later analysis, previously published TCR beta repertoires from more than 500 donors were re-analyzed and high-resolution HLA genotyping was added so that TCR occurrence patterns could be studied. Several DR-DQ haplotypes were handled as single units for association and clustering because linkage in the cohort was strong. Among under 450 genotyped donors of the cohort, an average of roughly 240,000 unique TCR beta nucleotide sequences were sequenced per donor, about a sixth of them non-productive. Of the 300 to 400 genotyped donors, approximately 83% fell in the genetic ancestry cluster associated with self-reported Caucasian donors. In a later genetic analysis, genome-wide SNP genotypes for about 55% of the roughly 700 donors were used, and that subset was treated as a discovery cohort. HLA typing included class I and class II loci at four-digit resolution. The number of typed donors differed by locus: roughly 620-630 for A, B, C, DRB1 and DQB1; 522 for DQA1; about 600 for DPA1; and around 450 for DPB1.

Libraries were built with the immunoSEQ multiplex PCR assay. A mixture of 60 forward primers for TCR Vbeta segments and 13 reverse primers for TCR Jbeta segments was used in the multiplex PCR. Amplification of the CDR3 region of rearranged TCR beta genes was performed with a multiplex PCR assay on genomic DNA. Amplified TCR beta libraries were sequenced as 87-base-pair reads on the Illumina HiSeq System. Processing in the source paper ran as follows. In a later analysis, some 80 million unique TCR beta chains were counted across the 500 to 700 repertoires, and approximately 9.9 million of these chains were shared by at least two donors. Raw reads were error-corrected and collapsed into unique sequences with a nearest-neighbor algorithm that merged closely related sequences to remove PCR and sequencing errors. V, D and J gene segments were assigned by aligning CDR3 sequences to IMGT reference sequences. For a sequence to be retained, at least a six-nucleotide match to both a V gene segment and a J gene segment was required. A rearrangement counted as productive if the CDR3 had no stop codons and remained in frame with V and J, and every other rearrangement counted as non-productive. CDR3 was defined according to IMGT convention as the region running from the second conserved V-encoded cysteine to the conserved J-encoded phenylalanine. In an earlier analysis of more than 550 of the donors, sequences lacking an unambiguous match to a single V gene segment were excluded. An earlier analysis of about 600 of the donors called V segments functional above 56.7% productive rearrangements and segregating when the between-donor standard deviation exceeded 5%. A statistical classification framework was developed to diagnose cytomegalovirus status using the catalog of TCR beta chain sequences. V and J gene assignment, in a later analysis, came from comparing TCR nucleotide sequences with IMGT/GENE-DB human TR gene sequences. Using the TCRdist pipeline, a later analysis assigned CDR3 sequences along with most-parsimonious VDJ recombination scenarios. In a later analysis, each TCR beta chain was defined by its CDR3 amino acid sequence together with its V-gene family, and reads without a unique V-gene family were excluded. To address suspected cross-contamination and a sequencing artifact, a later analysis removed 592 highly shared, low-generation-probability nucleotide sequences. In a later analysis, a clonal expansion index for each public chain was calculated from normalized within-repertoire ranks of inferred template counts. In a later analysis, generation probabilities were computed using a VDJ recombination model fitted to out-of-frame rearrangements, and the results were checked against IGoR. Hypergeometric tests were used in a later analysis to score TCR-TCR, TCR-HLA and TCR-CMV co-occurrence, with a repertoire-size bias correction applied to the TCR pairs. A later analysis estimated false discovery rates by permuting HLA or CMV assignments 20 times. In a later analysis, co-occurring TCRs were grouped using DBSCAN, with TCRdist sequence similarity added in when clustering inside HLA-allele-positive subsets. For co-occurrence clustering, repertoires with fewer than 30,000 or more than 120,000 public chains were excluded, along with a handful of repertoires with anomalous nucleotide sharing. This is the immuneACCESS table as TCRdb keeps it, with only in-frame sequences that have V and J called. A part of the clones is gone; compared with another copy, unresolved V genes explain less than half, and the rest is unexplained. From that table come the V and J calls and clone size; the DNA was used to work out D and trimming. Counted in this sample were 160,000 or so clones; 80% of them appeared once. Around 5% of the sample is in the top ten clones.

The CDR3 measures 17 amino acids from cysteine to phenylalanine. Just the 51-base CDR3 DNA is kept, in frame starting at base 1. Sequences MNHEY (CDR1) and SMNVEV (CDR2) are obtained from the germline V gene (reference sequence). The germline ends are 29 bases apart after V is trimmed by 7 bases and J by 10 bases. A note on this clone: Its recognized antigen is unknown. Nothing much larger sits one base from this clone, and base qualities are not available.

Results the study describes overall, beyond this receptor: A further reported finding was that TCR beta sequences accurately predicted the HLA-A and HLA-B alleles for most subjects in the first cohort. Strong co-occurrence of HLA alleles, especially DR and DQ, made assigning TCR associations to individual alleles difficult. Linkage disequilibrium might explain the correlated functional status among segregating V segments, but an unknown experimental factor could not be excluded. A later genetic analysis reported fewer N-insertions in productive TCRs among donors in an Asian-associated ancestry cluster than the roughly 640-donor mean. Because HLA typing was missing for some donors at each locus, association tests included only the typed subset. Across donors, most TCR sequences were observed very rarely, whereas some public TCRs were present in many individuals. A later analysis reported that several top co-occurrence clusters appeared linked to parvovirus B19, influenza, CMV and Epstein-Barr virus. For the cohort, immune exposure information was limited to CMV serostatus. The classifier was reported to diagnose cytomegalovirus status with high specificity and sensitivity in both the original cohort and the validation cohort. A later analysis found that most CMV-associated TCR beta chains appeared HLA-restricted, with HLA associations seemingly driven largely by CMV exposure. In a later analysis, the rate of TCR association differed among HLA loci, with DRB1 alleles having the most associated TCRs and HLA-C alleles having the fewest. The earlier analysis of a few hundred of the donors excluded 15 to 20 rarely observed V segments, including chromosome 9 orphons, because counts were too low. Sequencing depth was assumed to be roughly uniform across donors in the presence/absence analyses, though that assumption may not hold. Some IMGT-functional V segments, including TRBV6-2 and TRBV6-3, could not be distinguished by the 87-base-pair reads and were therefore excluded. In an earlier analysis of under 600 of the donors, most TCR beta V segments were observed in productive rearrangements about 87% or about 30% of the time, broadly matching IMGT annotations. In vitro tests confirmed that a few of the cytomegalovirus-associated TCR beta chains recognize cytomegalovirus antigens. V-gene and J-gene trimming of TCR beta chains was associated with a missense DCLRE1C variant in a later genetic analysis, and the association was replicated in an independent cohort. The authors suggested that the approach could potentially be generalized to other disease states and immunological phenotypes. The study listed 150 to 200 TCR beta chains as associated with cytomegalovirus. In a later analysis, around 17,000 TCR beta sequences were associated with specific HLA alleles at a false discovery rate of 0.05. A cluster of highly shared sequence variants was judged likely to be a technical artifact of the sequencing pipeline. This cohort had only TCR beta chains sequenced, and the lack of alpha or paired-chain data limited which features could be detected. A later analysis found that HLA-associated TCR beta chains were more clonally expanded and had lower generation probabilities than equally common non-associated chains.

In total, over 600 healthy bone marrow donors made up the cohort. At the time of sampling, every cohort member was nominally healthy, though immune exposures that went unrecorded were likely present. The donor tested CMV seronegative, placing the donor among the 350 to 400 seronegative members of the cohort. A peripheral blood sample was collected from each donor, and TCR beta sequencing was performed on peripheral blood mononuclear cells. Genomic DNA was extracted from the blood cell samples with the Qiagen DNeasy Blood Extraction Kit. This receptor was taken from a man younger than 45 in good health and CMV-seronegative. Recombination connected TRBV27 to TRBJ2-1; the D region possibly corresponds to TRBD2 (6 bases align). Sequencing used PBMCs. The DNA is as follows: TGTGCCAGCATTAAAGTCCGGGAGAGCGGAGGACTTCGAGAGCAGTTCTTC. The translation is CASIKVRESGGLREQFF.